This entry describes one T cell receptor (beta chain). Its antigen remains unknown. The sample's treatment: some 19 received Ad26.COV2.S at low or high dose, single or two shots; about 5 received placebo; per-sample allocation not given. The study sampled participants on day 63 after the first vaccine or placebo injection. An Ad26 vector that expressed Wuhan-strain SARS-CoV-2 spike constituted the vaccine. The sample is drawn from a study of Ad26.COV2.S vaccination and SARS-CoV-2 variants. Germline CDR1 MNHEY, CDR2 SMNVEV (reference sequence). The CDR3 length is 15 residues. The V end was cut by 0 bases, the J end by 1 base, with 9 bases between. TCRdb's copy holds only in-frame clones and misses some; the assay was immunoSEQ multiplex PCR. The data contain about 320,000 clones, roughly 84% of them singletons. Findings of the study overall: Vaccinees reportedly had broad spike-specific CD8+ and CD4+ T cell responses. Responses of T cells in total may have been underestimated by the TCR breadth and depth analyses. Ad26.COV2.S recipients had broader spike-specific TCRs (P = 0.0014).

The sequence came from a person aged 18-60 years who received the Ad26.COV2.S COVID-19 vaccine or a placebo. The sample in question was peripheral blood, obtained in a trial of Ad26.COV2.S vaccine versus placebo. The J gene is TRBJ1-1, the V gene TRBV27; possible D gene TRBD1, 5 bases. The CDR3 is CASSLSGTGNTEAFF. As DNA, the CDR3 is TGTGCCAGCAGTTTATCGGGGACCGGGAACACTGAAGCTTTCTTT.